These 9 T cell receptor beta chains came from one sample sequenced in a study of shared clonotypes between healthy human individuals. Produced via immunoSEQ multiplex PCR; TCRdb's table is partial and in-frame only. Of a few million clones detected, 90% to 95% appear once; the ten largest clones hold 0.39%. The sample comprised naive CD4+ T cells from PBMCs. This sample's subset: CD45RA+ positively selected. The receptors originated from a man aged 18 to 29 in good health. Some clones in this sample may be carry-over from other donors' samples.

The CDR3 here is CASSSYLGETEAFF. The CDR3 DNA follows: TGTGCCAGCAGTTCCTACCTGGGGGAAACTGAAGCTTTCTTT. The V call is TRBV6-6, the J call TRBJ1-1, with D possibly TRBD1 on 5 matching bases. The CDR3 contains 14 residues. V was clipped by 4 bases and J by 5 bases, with 14 bases between them. From germline, CDR1 is MNHNY and CDR2 SVGAGI (reference sequence).

This clone came up a few times. Other DNA sequences of this sample code for an identical CDR3. The rearrangement uses TRBV7-2 and TRBJ1-5; D not resolved. V lost 5 bases to trimming and J lost 0 bases, with 11 bases between them. CDR1 is SGHTA, CDR2 FQGNSA, per germline. The CDR3 is 15 amino acids. Written as DNA, the CDR3 is TGTGCCAGCAGCCCTGCCCCCGTTAGCAATCAGCCCCAGCATTTT. Translating gives CASSPAPVSNQPQHF.

This clone was observed once. The chain links TRBV5-5 to TRBJ1-4; D not certain. The germline V and J ends were trimmed by 2 bases and 8 bases, with 7 bases remaining between them. The V gene's germline CDR1 is SGHKS and CDR2 YYEKEE (reference sequence). The CDR3 consists of 12 residues. CDR3 region: CASSFSTEKLFF. Written as DNA, the CDR3 is TGTGCCAGCAGCTTTTCAACAGAAAAACTGTTTTTT.

About this clone: The identical CDR3 is also encoded by other nucleotide sequences in the sample. The rearrangement links TRBV5-1 to TRBJ2-3, with TRBD2 identical over 8 bases. The CDR3 totals 14 residues. V was clipped by 1 base and J by 6 bases; unmatched bases: 4. Germline V gene sequence: CDR1 SGHRS, CDR2 YFSETQ. Here the CDR3 DNA reads TGCGCCAGCAGCTTGTCGGGAGGGCCGGATACGCAGTATTTT. This translates into CASSLSGGPDTQYF.

The V call is TRBV1, the J call TRBJ1-5; the D segment call TRBD1 is taken from the table without a DNA check. TRBV1 is a pseudogene segment. This CDR3 spans 19 amino acids. The CDR3 region has the DNA TGCACCAGCAGCTGTTTAGGGGACAGGGGATCCCCTAGCAATCAGCCCCAGCATTTT. Its protein product is CTSSCLGDRGSPSNQPQHF.

The chain employs TRBV19 and TRBJ2-3, with D maybe TRBD2 (6 bases). Germline lookup yields CDR1 LNHDA and CDR2 SQIVND (reference sequence). The CDR3 sequence is 14 residues long. Trimming took off 8 bases at V and 1 base at J, with 13 bases between the two ends. The CDR3 spells CASGRDFRTDTQYF. The CDR3 region has the DNA TGTGCCAGTGGTAGGGACTTTCGCACAGATACGCAGTATTTT.

The chain joins TRBV28 to TRBJ1-2; D is possibly TRBD1 (5 bases). Trimming took off 6 bases at V and 0 bases at J, with 11 bases between the two ends. This CDR3 is built from 14 residues. Per the germline V gene, CDR1 is MDHEN and CDR2 is SYDVKM. The chain's CDR3 is CASRRDGPNYGYTF. CDR3 nucleotides: TGTGCCAGCAGGCGGGACGGACCTAACTATGGCTACACCTTC.

The J gene is TRBJ2-5, the V gene TRBV4-2, with TRBD2 matching over 10 bases. The germline CDR1 and CDR2 sequences are LGHNA and YNFKEQ. The CDR3 has 15 amino acids. With 4 bases clipped from V and 8 bases from J, the junction kept 10 bases outside the gene matches. DNA for the CDR3: TGTGCCAGCAGCCCCCAGGAGGTAGCGGGGGGTACCCAGTACTTC. This translates into CASSPQEVAGGTQYF.

The chain links TRBV5-1 to TRBJ2-3, with a weak D call TRBD1 (6 bases). Trimming stripped 1 base from V and 4 bases from J, with 16 bases between. The germline V gene has CDR1 SGHRS and CDR2 YFSETQ. This CDR3 is 16 amino acids long. In DNA form, the CDR3 reads TGCGCCAGCAGCTTGACGCTGGGACAACCTCCAGATACGCAGTATTTT. Amino acid sequence: CASSLTLGQPPDTQYF.